The present entry profiles one T cell receptor beta chain with its context. What antigen it recognizes has not been identified. Base qualities are not at hand, and no much larger clone is one base apart. The time point tag for this specimen amounts to: baseline before first vaccination. The vaccinee samples were drawn from two UK trials, COV001 and COV002, one of which was a single-blind randomized controlled phase 2/3 trial testing AZD1222 (ChAdOx1 nCoV-19) in healthy adults. For TCRbeta chain sequencing, PBMC samples from trial participants were taken at day 0 and at day 28 after the second dose. This sample stems from a study of T cell responses to AZD1222 COVID-19 vaccine (dated by TCRdb to the early 2020s). Background on the whole study: AZD1222 recipients whose second dose came at about 4 weeks and those whose second dose came at about 12 weeks were combined into one group, since spike-specific TCR depth and breadth did not differ between the two schedules. Trial participants were enrolled by age into 18-55, 56-69 and 70-plus year subgroups, with approximately 160, 26 and 62 TCR-sequenced participants respectively. TCR sequencing covered fewer than 250 trial participants: 200 to 220 given two doses of AZD1222 and about 26 given two doses of MenACWY control vaccine.

The CDR3 regions of human TCRbeta chains were analyzed by immunosequencing. Per the authors' processing: Repertoire TCRs were checked for matches against a reference library of SARS-CoV-2-specific TCRs that had been generated using the MIRA antigen-specificity platform. Breadth meant the fraction of unique TCRs that were SARS-CoV-2-associated, whereas depth meant the fraction of total T cells that were SARS-CoV-2-associated. Each spike-specific TCR was assigned to its reactive spike region and to a CD4 or CD8 class using the MIRA data. Log10-transformed breadth and depth values were compared by one-way ANOVA with Sidak's multiple comparisons tests. As stored in TCRdb, this immuneACCESS dataset retains in-frame rearrangements with V and J assigned. A fraction of the clones does not appear; measured against another copy, unresolved V genes explain less than half of the discrepancy, and the remainder lacks a known reason. The V and J calls and clone size come from that table; D and trimming were worked out from the DNA. The sample profile shows 80,000 to 100,000 clones; 70% to 90% of them were found once. Under 7% of the sample is taken by the ten largest.

In the germline V gene (reference sequence), CDR1 corresponds to SGHKS and CDR2 to YYEKEE. The CDR3 spans 14 residues, from the cysteine through the phenylalanine. Left in the record is the CDR3 DNA by itself, 42 bases read in frame from the first base. The germline V and J ends show losses of 4 bases and 4 bases respectively, and no gene match explains 7 bases of the junction. The full study reports these points: In the small 56-69-year group, the increase in depth fell short of significance, most likely because of low power. Conclusions about previously exposed vaccinees are limited because only six or seven AZD1222 recipients were SARS-CoV-2 seropositive at baseline. A significant rise in spike-specific TCR breadth and depth was observed after two AZD1222 doses relative to day 0 and relative to MenACWY recipients. Nearly half of unique spike-specific TCRs reportedly recognized epitopes outside regions mutated in the B.1.351 and B.1.1.7 variants. Vaccine-associated CD4 TCRs spanned the whole spike protein, with dominant responses in regions 160-218 and 743-854. Participants were mostly white British, with more females than males. The authors suggested clonal diversity may have been underestimated. Because no samples from the day 14 peak response were available, repertoires could be characterized only after the peak T cell response.

The source is an adult in good health. The chain is assembled from TRBV5-5 and TRBJ1-1, and TRBD1 aligns with 7 junction nucleotides. The sequencing here drew on peripheral blood, taken on day 0 of AZD1222 vaccination. The CDR3 amino acid sequence is: CASSKTGIGTEAFF. The nucleotide sequence reads TGTGCCAGCAGCAAGACAGGGATAGGCACTGAAGCTTTCTTT.